This T cell receptor beta chain derives from a study of blood T cell repertoires in COVID-19. Turning to the study itself: Spain, Italy and the United States supplied samples that represented acute and convalescent COVID-19.

This CDR3 contains 19 residues. V dropped 8 bases and J dropped 0; count of bases not matched to a gene: 14. Germline assignment: CDR1 GTSNPN and CDR2 SVGIG (reference sequence). Authors' methods: Reference gene primers were amplified, and this amplification served to estimate nucleated cell counts. The method was immunoSEQ multiplex PCR; TCRdb's version includes in-frame clones alone and lacks a portion of them. The D gene and trimming were derived from the DNA, and the V and J assignments and clone size from that table. The sample lists some 100,000 clones; roughly nine tenths were seen once. The rearrangement joins TRBV30 to TRBJ2-6; 12 bases map to TRBD2. This sequence originates from a man aged 50-59 years with acute or convalescent COVID-19. Material: peripheral blood. The CDR3 region has the DNA TGTGCCGCCCCGGAACTAGCGGGAGGAAAAGGCTCTGGGGCCAACGTCCTGACTTTC. Translation gives CAAPELAGGKGSGANVLTF. The full variable domain, completed using reference TRBV30 and TRBJ2-6, is SQTIHQWPATLVQPVGSPLSLECTVEGTSNPNLYWYRQAAGRGLQLLFYSVGIGQISSEVPQNLSASRPQDRQFILSSKKLLLSDSGFYLCAAPELAGGKGSGANVLTFGAGSRLTVL.